The present entry profiles one T cell receptor beta chain with its context. Sequencing was performed with immunoSEQ multiplex PCR; in TCRdb, only in-frame clones are kept and a portion is missing. The table lists around 100,000 clones, 84% of them singletons, with about 7.3% in the top ten. The data were obtained in a study of blood T cell repertoires in COVID-19. The CDR3 runs to 16 residues. Germline V gene data show CDR1 as SNHLY and CDR2 as FYNNEI. The germline V and J ends were trimmed by 9 bases and 0 bases, with 20 bases remaining between them. The chain recombines TRBV2 with TRBJ1-1; maybe TRBD1 (5 bases). The sample comprised peripheral blood. This TCR was sampled from a woman in her forties with acute or convalescent COVID-19. CDR3 bases: TGTGCCAGTAGCGCGGGGCAGTCTTTAATGAACACTGAAGCTTTCTTT. Amino acid sequence: CASSAGQSLMNTEAFF.